The 24 T cell receptor beta chains below come from one sample, sequenced in a study of T cell repertoires in cytomegalovirus infection. TCRdb re-derived calls from the reads in MiXCR, one entry per CDR3 protein. The sample yields around 230,000 distinct CDR3 sequences, 35% to 40% seen once. No antigens are known for them. The specimen was CD8+ T cells from cultured PBMCs, collected from culture after CMV antigen stimulation. The receptors were gathered from a human donor in good health (CMV status not recorded). Some clones in this sample may be carry-over from other donors' samples.

V and J are TRBV7-8 and TRBJ1-5; 7 nucleotides line up with TRBD1. Germline loops: CDR1 SGHVS, CDR2 FQNEAQ. This CDR3 spans 16 amino acids. The J segment lost 2 bases and the V segment lost 5 bases, leaving 9 bases of the junction unmatched. DNA for the CDR3: TGTGCCAGCAGCATAGAGGGGGCGAGTGGCAATCAGCCCCAGCATTTT. Encoded protein: CASSIEGASGNQPQHF.

This clonotype was observed a handful of times. This chain joins TRBV27 and TRBJ2-7; 11 bases are shared with TRBD2. The CDR3 consists of 15 residues. CDR1 is MNHEY and CDR2 is SMNVEV in the germline V gene (reference sequence). V dropped 6 bases and J dropped 2; count of bases not matched to a gene: 6. CDR3 nucleotides: TGTGCCAGCAGGGTGACTAGCGGGGCGACCTACGAGCAGTACTTC. Translated, it gives CASRVTSGATYEQYF.

The J gene is TRBJ1-2, the V gene TRBV27; 7 nucleotides line up with TRBD1. This CDR3 contains 12 residues. V lost 8 bases to trimming and J lost 7 bases; unmatched junction nucleotides: 7. CDR1 is MNHEY, CDR2 SMNVEV, per germline (reference sequence). This chain's CDR3 is CASGGGAGGYTF. CDR3 in DNA: TGTGCCAGCGGAGGGGGCGCCGGTGGCTACACCTTC.

This clonotype has more than one count but fewer than ten. This chain uses TRBV18 with TRBJ2-1; D is perhaps TRBD2 (6 bases). The CDR3 is made up of 13 amino acids. Looked up from germline, CDR1 is KGHSH and CDR2 is LQKENI. V was shortened by 1 base and J by 6 bases, with 7 bases between the two germline ends. DNA for the CDR3: TGTGCCAGCTCACCACAGGGACTCAATGAGCAGTTCTTC. Translation: CASSPQGLNEQFF.

This clonotype was seen only a few times. The chain joins TRBV7-9 to TRBJ2-1; TRBD2 matches at 7 bases. The CDR3 totals 17 residues. After removal of 7 bases from V and 7 bases from J, the junction contained 19 bases not matched to a gene. Per the germline V gene, CDR1 is SEHNR and CDR2 is FQNEAQ (reference sequence). The DNA of the CDR3 is TGTGCCAGCACCTCCCCGCAGGGAGGGAACAAGGAGAATGAGCAGTTCTTC. Its protein product is CASTSPQGGNKENEQFF.

This clonotype was seen more than once but under ten times. The chain joins TRBV7-9 to TRBJ2-3; D call uncertain. Trimming stripped 1 base from V and 4 bases from J, with 9 bases between. Germline CDR1 is SEHNR and CDR2 is FQNEAQ (reference sequence). The CDR3 extends over 14 amino acids. In DNA form, the CDR3 reads TGTGCCAGCAGCTTAGGCAGCGTCCCAGATACGCAGTATTTT. As protein: CASSLGSVPDTQYF.

In this sample, this clonotype turned up a few times. This rearrangement joins TRBV12-3 or TRBV12-4 to TRBJ2-7, with TRBD2 matching 9 bases. CDR3 length equals 14 residues. The junction had 4 bases not matched to a gene; V was cut back by 3 bases and J by 4 bases. Here the CDR3 reads CASSFSGRDYEQYF. CDR3 in DNA: TGTGCCAGCAGTTTTAGCGGGAGAGATTACGAGCAGTACTTC.

This clonotype showed up just a few times. The chain couples TRBV27 to TRBJ1-1, with a tentative D call TRBD1 (6 bases). V lost 6 bases and J 1 base, leaving 15 bases between the germline ends. Germline V gene data show CDR1 as MNHEY and CDR2 as SMNVEV (reference sequence). There are 15 residues in the CDR3. CDR3 loop: CASSLSTGKNTEAFF. Written as DNA, the CDR3 is TGTGCCAGCAGCTTGTCTACAGGGAAGAACACTGAAGCTTTCTTT.

The chain carries TRBV2 and TRBJ1-2; D not certain. Trimming took off 5 bases at V and 8 bases at J, with 12 bases between the two ends. CDR3 length: 12 amino acids. Germline-derived CDR1 and CDR2 are SNHLY and FYNNEI. The CDR3 spells CASSRGGFGYTF. In DNA form, the CDR3 reads TGTGCCAGCAGTCGGGGAGGTTTCGGCTACACCTTC.

In its sample, this clonotype was seen a few times. The chain combines TRBV7-6 with TRBJ2-1; TRBD2 agrees at 12 bases. The CDR3 is 18 residues long. V shed 2 bases and J 5 bases; nucleotides not matched to a gene: 10. Germline V gene lookup returns CDR1 SGHVS and CDR2 FNYEAQ. Written as DNA, the CDR3 is TGTGCCAGCAGCTTAAAGCTGTCTAGCGGGGGGGAAGACAATGAGCAGTTCTTC. Translated: CASSLKLSSGGEDNEQFF.

V and J are TRBV7-8 and TRBJ1-4; D is undetermined. Trimming shortened V by 2 bases and J by 8 bases, and 21 bases separated the two germline ends. The CDR3 runs 17 residues. Germline V gene data show CDR1 as SGHVS and CDR2 as FQNEAQ. DNA for the CDR3: TGTGCCAGCAGCTTATTCATCAGCCGTGAGAGAGGAGAAAAACTGTTTTTT. It encodes CASSLFISRERGEKLFF.

The chain uses TRBV28 and TRBJ2-7; 12 bases fit TRBD2. Germline CDR1 MDHEN, CDR2 SYDVKM. The CDR3 totals 15 residues. V was clipped by 10 bases and J by 6 bases; unmatched bases: 13. The CDR3 DNA reads as TGTGCCACCGAGTTTATTCTAGCGGGAGGGAGCGAGCAGTACTTC. Residues: CATEFILAGGSEQYF.

This clonotype was counted a single time. The chain combines TRBV6-2 or TRBV6-3 with TRBJ2-5, with D uncertain. Germline assignment: CDR1 MNHEY and CDR2 SVGEGT. The CDR3 runs 14 residues. Trimming took off 6 bases at V and 5 bases at J, with 16 bases between the two ends. In nucleotides, the CDR3 is TGTGCCAGCAGCCCCGTCTCGCAAGGGGAGACCCAGTACTTC. Its protein is CASSPVSQGETQYF.

V and J are TRBV7-6 and TRBJ2-7; TRBD2 matches 11 bases. Germline assignment: CDR1 SGHVS and CDR2 FNYEAQ. Losses at the gene ends were 4 bases for V and 2 bases for J; bases not matched to a gene: 4. The CDR3 has 15 amino acids. CDR3 protein: CASSSPGLAAYEQYF. CDR3 DNA: TGTGCCAGCAGCTCTCCGGGACTAGCGGCCTACGAGCAGTACTTC.

This clonotype has only one observation. This chain joins TRBV11-2 and TRBJ2-7, with D possibly TRBD1 on 6 matching bases. The CDR3 runs to 15 residues. Germline loops: CDR1 SGHAT, CDR2 FQNNGV. V was cut by 1 base and J by 3 bases, with 13 bases left in between. The DNA for the CDR3 is TGTGCCAGCAGCTTAGCTCAGGGGCCGCGCTACGAGCAGTACTTC. Translating it yields CASSLAQGPRYEQYF.

Written as DNA, the CDR3 is TGTGCCAGCAGGCAAGGAAACACCATATATTTT. Translation gives CASRQGNTIYF. This chain connects TRBV12-3 or TRBV12-4 to TRBJ1-3; no clear D gene. This CDR3 has 11 amino acids. The V and J ends lost 6 bases and 4 bases respectively, with 4 bases between them.

The rearrangement links TRBV27 to TRBJ2-7, with 7 bases fitting TRBD1. Per germline, CDR1 MNHEY and CDR2 SMNVEV (reference sequence). This CDR3 spans 15 amino acids. J was trimmed by 0 bases and V by 5 bases; bases with no gene match: 7. The CDR3 sequence: CASSLEGASSYEQYF. As DNA, the CDR3 is TGTGCCAGCAGTCTAGAGGGGGCTAGCTCCTACGAGCAGTACTTC.

A few counts support this clonotype. The gene calls are TRBV19 and TRBJ2-1; possible D gene TRBD2, 7 bases. With 1 base removed from V and 3 bases from J, the gap between germline ends came to 16 bases. The CDR3 has 17 residues. Germline V lookup: CDR1 LNHDA, CDR2 SQIVND (reference sequence). The CDR3 DNA reads TGTGCCAGTAGTATAGGCGGGCGGGGGCTTTTCTACAATGAGCAGTTCTTC. It encodes CASSIGGRGLFYNEQFF.

The V call is TRBV27, the J call TRBJ1-5, with 7 bases aligning to TRBD1. J gave up 4 bases and V 6 bases, and 6 bases lay outside the gene matches. The CDR3 contains 14 residues. Germline-derived CDR1 and CDR2 are MNHEY and SMNVEV (reference sequence). CDR3 amino acids: CASSRRQGNQPQHF. CDR3 DNA sequence: TGTGCCAGCAGCCGAAGACAGGGAAATCAGCCCCAGCATTTT.

The V gene is TRBV27, the J gene TRBJ1-4, with D unresolved. CDR1 MNHEY and CDR2 SMNVEV come from the germline V gene (reference sequence). V was shortened by 3 bases and J by 4 bases, with 12 bases between the two germline ends. The CDR3 runs to 15 residues. The DNA for the CDR3 is TGTGCCAGCAGTTTTCGGTCAGACCTTAATGAAAAACTGTTTTTT. This translates into CASSFRSDLNEKLFF. Based on the CDR3 plus reference TRBV27 and TRBJ1-4, the full variable domain is EAQVTQNPRYLITVTGKKLTVTCSQNMNHEYMSWYRQDPGLGLRQIYYSMNVEVTDKGDVPEGYKVSRKEKRNFPLILESPSPNQTSLYFCASSFRSDLNEKLFFGSGTQLSVL.

The gene calls are TRBV5-5 and TRBJ2-5; no clear D. Trimming pared 1 base from V and 5 bases from J, leaving 12 bases between. This CDR3 region has 14 residues. In germline, CDR1 is SGHKS, CDR2 YYEKEE (reference sequence). The CDR3 DNA reads as TGTGCCAGCAGCTTGCCTAGGTTGGAGGAGACCCAGTACTTC. Translated: CASSLPRLEETQYF. Full variable domain (missing parts from reference TRBV5-5 and TRBJ2-5): DAGVTQSPTHLIKTRGQQVTLRCSPISGHKSVSWYQQVLGQGPQFIFQYYEKEERGRGNFPDRFSARQFPNYSSELNVNALLLGDSALYLCASSLPRLEETQYFGPGTRLLVL.

In this sample, this clonotype turned up a few times. The chain links TRBV25-1 to TRBJ2-1; TRBD2 aligns across 7 bases. There are 20 residues in the CDR3. Germline CDR1 MGHDK, CDR2 SYGVNS. After removal of 2 bases from V and 8 bases from J, the junction contained 24 bases not matched to a gene. The chain's CDR3 is CASSEGLSRQIAGSGDEQFF. Here the CDR3 DNA reads TGTGCCAGCAGTGAAGGTTTAAGCAGACAGATAGCGGGCTCGGGGGATGAGCAGTTCTTC. The whole variable domain, remainder taken from reference TRBV25-1 and TRBJ2-1, is EADIYQTPRYLVIGTGKKITLECSQTMGHDKMYWYQQDPGMELHLIHYSYGVNSTEKGDLSSESTVSRIRTEHFPLTLESARPSHTSQYLCASSEGLSRQIAGSGDEQFFGPGTRLTVL.

This clonotype was seen only a few times. The V call is TRBV7-8, the J call TRBJ2-5, with D tentatively TRBD2 (5 bases). Per germline, CDR1 SGHVS and CDR2 FQNEAQ. The CDR3 length is 14 residues. Trimming shortened V by 5 bases and J by 1 base, and 11 bases separated the two germline ends. The CDR3 sequence is CASSPGGLQETQYF. For the CDR3, the DNA is TGTGCCAGCAGCCCAGGCGGGCTCCAAGAGACCCAGTACTTC.

This clonotype occurred a few times. As DNA, the CDR3 is TGTGCCAGCAGTTACTCACAGGGTTACAATGAGCAGTTCTTC. It specifies CASSYSQGYNEQFF. The chain links TRBV6-6 to TRBJ2-1, with D possibly being TRBD1 (6 bases). From germline, CDR1 is MNHNY and CDR2 SVGAGI (reference sequence). Trimming stripped 0 bases from V and 4 bases from J, with 7 bases between. There are 14 residues in the CDR3.